Following are 26 T cell receptor beta chains from one sample sequenced in a study of cytomegalovirus exposure and HLA in healthy donors. Vbeta (60) and Jbeta (13) primers were used in the PCR. TCRdb keeps only in-frame clones here, not all; method: immunoSEQ multiplex PCR. The sample records 150,000 to 200,000 clones, about 75% being singletons. Sequenced material: PBMCs. The receptor source for this set is a male donor in good health and CMV-seronegative.

The chain recombines TRBV4-1 with TRBJ1-3; D not certain. This CDR3 has 15 amino acids. Trimming shortened V by 0 bases and J by 0 bases, and 6 bases separated the two germline ends. Germline CDR1 is MGHRA and CDR2 is YSYEKL. In DNA, the CDR3 is TGCGCCAGCAGCCAAGATTCGGGCTCTGGAAACACCATATATTTT. The encoded protein is CASSQDSGSGNTIYF.

The gene calls are TRBV7-2 and TRBJ2-3, with 10 nucleotides matching TRBD1. Germline trimming cut 5 bases from V and 4 bases from J; bases unmatched to any gene: 3. The CDR3 is made up of 14 amino acids. Germline V CDR1 and CDR2: SGHTA, FQGNSA. The CDR3 spells CASSRGQGADTQYF. The CDR3, as DNA: TGTGCCAGCAGCCGCGGACAGGGGGCAGATACGCAGTATTTT.

The rearrangement links TRBV13 to TRBJ2-7, with 9 bases aligning to TRBD1. Unmatched junction bases numbered 4, after V lost 5 bases and J lost 5 bases. CDR3 size: 13 residues. Germline V CDR1 and CDR2: PRHDT, FYEKMQ (reference sequence). CDR3 nucleotides: TGTGCCAGCAGCGAGGACAGGGGTCACGAGCAGTACTTC. It translates to CASSEDRGHEQYF. The complete variable domain, with remaining parts taken from reference TRBV13 and TRBJ2-7, reads AAGVIQSPRHLIKEKRETATLKCYPIPRHDTVYWYQQGPGQDPQFLISFYEKMQSDKGSIPDRFSAQQFSDYHSELNMSSLELGDSALYFCASSEDRGHEQYFGPGTRLTVT.

J is TRBJ2-2 and V is TRBV4-2; D gene ambiguous. There are 16 residues in the CDR3. V lost 5 bases to trimming and J lost 0 bases, with 13 bases between them. CDR1 is LGHNA and CDR2 is YNFKEQ in the germline V gene. CDR3 nucleotides: TGTGCCAGCAGCTTCCGACGTGACTCGAACACCGGGGAGCTGTTTTTT. This codes for CASSFRRDSNTGELFF.

The chain carries TRBV9 and TRBJ2-2; D gene ambiguous. The CDR3 extends over 14 amino acids. Germline CDR1 reads SGDLS; CDR2 reads YYNGEE. Trimming left V 0 bases short and J 1 base short, with 4 bases between. This CDR3 is CASSVVGNTGELFF. The CDR3 DNA follows: TGTGCCAGCAGCGTAGTCGGGAACACCGGGGAGCTGTTTTTT.

The chain recombines TRBV11-2 with TRBJ1-1; the match to TRBD1 covers 8 bases. CDR1 is SGHAT and CDR2 is FQNNGV in the germline V gene. V gave up 5 bases and J gave up 6 bases; unmatched junction bases: 8. The CDR3 covers 14 residues. The CDR3 sequence is CASSAQGAFSEAFF. CDR3 nucleotide sequence: TGTGCCAGCAGCGCCCAGGGGGCTTTCTCTGAAGCTTTCTTT.

The chain recombines TRBV7-7 with TRBJ2-1, with D tentatively TRBD2 (6 bases). Germline CDR1 SSHAT, CDR2 FNYEAQ (reference sequence). This CDR3 is 14 amino acids long. Trimming took 3 bases from V and 6 from J, leaving 12 bases between them. Here the CDR3 reads CASSLTRVANEQFF. The CDR3 DNA sequence: TGTGCCAGCAGCTTGACTAGGGTCGCCAATGAGCAGTTCTTC.

The chain couples TRBV7-9 to TRBJ1-1, with D possibly TRBD1 on 6 matching bases. The germline CDR1 and CDR2 sequences are SEHNR and FQNEAQ (reference sequence). This CDR3 has 16 residues. Deletions cut 4 bases from V and 2 bases from J, with 17 bases between. Here the CDR3 reads CASSSSLPGVNTEAFF. The CDR3 DNA sequence: TGTGCCAGCAGCTCTAGTCTACCAGGGGTTAACACTGAAGCTTTCTTT.

The V call is TRBV27, the J call TRBJ1-6; 12 nucleotides match TRBD1. After removal of 6 bases from V and 10 bases from J, the junction contained 4 bases not matched to a gene. The V gene's germline CDR1 is MNHEY and CDR2 SMNVEV (reference sequence). The CDR3 contains 14 residues. CDR3 coding DNA: TGTGCCAGCAGGGGACAGGGGGCGAGATCACCCCTCCACTTT. Protein sequence: CASRGQGARSPLHF.

V is TRBV15 and J is TRBJ1-4; TRBD1 matches at 7 bases. After removal of 3 bases from V and 7 bases from J, the junction contained 8 bases not matched to a gene. CDR1 is LNHNV, CDR2 YYDKDF, per germline (reference sequence). CDR3 length: 15 amino acids. The CDR3 region has the DNA TGTGCCACCAGCAGCAAGACAGGGCTAGGTGAAAAACTGTTTTTT. Protein product: CATSSKTGLGEKLFF.

V and J are TRBV7-3 and TRBJ2-5; no reliable D call. CDR1 and CDR2 (germline): SGHTA, FQGTGA. The CDR3 sequence is 15 residues long. V was cut by 1 base and J by 5 bases, with 14 bases left in between. DNA of the CDR3: TGTGCCAGCAGCTTAATGGGCACTTTCCCCGAGACCCAGTACTTC. Translating gives CASSLMGTFPETQYF.

The rearrangement uses TRBV4-2 and TRBJ2-4; the match to TRBD1 covers 8 bases. This CDR3 has 15 residues. J was trimmed by 5 bases and V by 3 bases; bases with no gene match: 6. CDR1 and CDR2 (germline): LGHNA, YNFKEQ. The CDR3 DNA sequence: TGTGCCAGCAGCCAGGTTTCAGGGGGCGAAAACATTCAGTACTTC. It translates to CASSQVSGGENIQYF.

The chain has TRBV6-6 and TRBJ2-7, with TRBD1 matching over 8 bases. This CDR3 contains 15 residues. Germline V gives CDR1 MNHNY, CDR2 SVGAGI (reference sequence). The V and J ends lost 5 bases and 0 bases, in that order; junction bases with no gene match: 6. In DNA form, the CDR3 reads TGTGCCAGCAGTACGGGGACAGGCGCCTCCTACGAGCAGTACTTC. Translated, it gives CASSTGTGASYEQYF.

V usage is TRBV27 and J usage is TRBJ2-7; D is possibly TRBD2 (5 bases). In germline, CDR1 is MNHEY, CDR2 SMNVEV (reference sequence). The germline V and J ends were trimmed by 5 bases and 0 bases, with 11 bases remaining between them. CDR3 length: 14 amino acids. The DNA for the CDR3 is TGTGCCAGCAGTAACCGCGCGGGCTCCTACGAGCAGTACTTC. As protein: CASSNRAGSYEQYF.

The DNA of the CDR3 is TGTGCCAGCAGTCCCGGGACTACTTCCACAGATACGCAGTATTTT. Translating gives CASSPGTTSTDTQYF. The genes are TRBV7-7 and TRBJ2-3; TRBD2 aligns across 7 bases. Per germline, CDR1 SSHAT and CDR2 FNYEAQ (reference sequence). The CDR3 covers 15 residues. The ends lost 6 bases at V and 2 bases at J; junction bases unmatched: 8.

In this sample, this clone turned up once. DNA for the CDR3: TGTGCCAGTAGTATCGAGAGCATGAACACTGAAGCTTTCTTT. It is translated as CASSIESMNTEAFF. The chain is built from TRBV19 and TRBJ1-1; no reliable D call. The germline CDR1 and CDR2 sequences are LNHDA and SQIVND (reference sequence). The CDR3 loop spans 14 amino acids. V lost 3 bases and J 0 bases, leaving 8 bases between the germline ends.

V and J are TRBV7-8 and TRBJ1-1; D unclear. Germline CDR1 SGHVS, CDR2 FQNEAQ. V was shortened by 1 base and J by 7 bases, with 10 bases between the two germline ends. This CDR3 is built from 13 residues. The CDR3 region has the DNA TGTGCCAGCAGCTTAGGGCCGCACAATGAAGCTTTCTTT. Translating it yields CASSLGPHNEAFF.

This clone has just one count. The chain recombines TRBV5-1 with TRBJ2-5; tentative D call: TRBD2 (5 bases). The CDR3 length is 15 residues. The ends were cut back, 3 bases at V and 2 bases at J, with 14 bases in the middle. Germline CDR1 reads SGHRS; CDR2 reads YFSETQ. The CDR3 sequence is CASSSGLMLQETQYF. As DNA, the CDR3 is TGCGCCAGCAGCTCCGGACTGATGTTACAAGAGACCCAGTACTTC.

This CDR3 reads CASSLPGQGGPGELFF. The CDR3 coding sequence is TGCGCCAGCAGCTTACCGGGACAGGGGGGCCCCGGGGAGCTGTTTTTT. The genes are TRBV5-1 and TRBJ2-2, with 11 bases aligning to TRBD1. Unmatched junction bases numbered 6, after V lost 2 bases and J lost 6 bases. Looked up from germline, CDR1 is SGHRS and CDR2 is YFSETQ. This CDR3 region has 16 residues.

As for this clone: Germline and junction disagree at one end, which may indicate a read error. This specimen includes other DNA sequences encoding the same CDR3. This chain uses TRBV5-4 with TRBJ1-1; 9 nucleotides align to TRBD1. The CDR3 consists of 15 residues. Per the germline V gene, CDR1 is SGHNT and CDR2 is YYREEE (reference sequence). CDR3 nucleotides: TGTGCCAGCAGCTTGGACAGGGGGCGTGGGACTGAGGCTTTCTTT. Residues: CASSLDRGRGTEAFF.

The chain has TRBV5-1 and TRBJ2-3; 9 bases fit TRBD1. Germline V gene data show CDR1 as SGHRS and CDR2 as YFSETQ. The junction had 5 bases not matched to a gene; V was cut back by 4 bases and J by 5 bases. CDR3 length: 14 residues. The CDR3 DNA reads as TGCGCCAGCAGCCCGGGGACAGGGAAAGATACGCAGTATTTT. This translates into CASSPGTGKDTQYF.

This clone has more than one count but fewer than ten. The chain has TRBV6-5 and TRBJ2-3; 7 nucleotides match TRBD2. CDR3 length equals 16 residues. Looked up from germline, CDR1 is MNHEY and CDR2 is SVGAGI. V trimming: 0 bases; J trimming: 4 bases; junction bases outside the gene matches: 7. The CDR3 DNA follows: TGTGCCAGCAGTTACTCGACTAGCCCTCCCGCAGATACGCAGTATTTT. Protein sequence: CASSYSTSPPADTQYF.

A word on this clone: Other DNA sequences from this sample encode an identical CDR3 as well. The gene calls are TRBV7-3 and TRBJ2-5, with 8 bases matching TRBD1. Per the germline V gene, CDR1 is SGHTA and CDR2 is FQGTGA. V shed 2 bases, J shed 5 bases, and the junction held 1 base outside the gene matches. This CDR3 is built from 13 residues. CDR3 sequence reads: CASSLDRGETQYF. CDR3 DNA sequence: TGTGCCAGCAGCTTAGACAGGGGCGAGACCCAGTACTTC.

The rearrangement joins TRBV18 to TRBJ2-7; perhaps TRBD2 as D (6 bases). Trimming took 3 bases from V and 6 from J, leaving 15 bases between them. CDR1 is KGHSH and CDR2 is LQKENI in the germline V gene. This CDR3 has 14 residues. CDR3 DNA: TGTGCCAGCTCACCTACGGCGGGGTCTTCCGAGCAGTACTTC. Its protein product is CASSPTAGSSEQYF.

The genes are TRBV19 and TRBJ2-7; 10 nucleotides match TRBD1. Per germline, CDR1 LNHDA and CDR2 SQIVND (reference sequence). With 5 bases clipped from V and 3 bases from J, the junction kept 4 bases outside the gene matches. The CDR3 covers 14 residues. CDR3 region: CASSRTGGIYEQYF. In DNA, the CDR3 is TGTGCCAGTAGTCGGACAGGGGGAATCTACGAGCAGTACTTC. Complete variable domain (other parts from reference TRBV19 and TRBJ2-7): DGGITQSPKYLFRKEGQNVTLSCEQNLNHDAMYWYRQDPGQGLRLIYYSQIVNDFQKGDIAEGYSVSREKKESFPLTVTSAQKNPTAFYLCASSRTGGIYEQYFGPGTRLTVT.

This chain links TRBV7-3 with TRBJ2-3, with TRBD1 as a possible D gene (5 bases). The CDR3 loop spans 16 amino acids. V was trimmed by 6 bases and J by 0 bases, leaving 16 bases between them. Germline V gives CDR1 SGHTA, CDR2 FQGTGA. CDR3 region: CASSLDSFSSTDTQYF. The CDR3 DNA reads as TGTGCCAGCAGTCTAGACAGCTTCTCTAGCACAGATACGCAGTATTTT.